The 2 T cell receptor beta chains listed next were all sequenced from one sample in a study of CD8 T cells in ankylosing spondylitis. Study-wide findings and caveats: A TCR beta motif made of roughly eight highly homologous variants seemed typical of ankylosing spondylitis blood.

Their target antigens are unknown. TCRdb reanalysed the 5' RACE reads using MiXCR and keeps one entry per CDR3 protein. The sample lists over 700,000 distinct CDR3 sequences, under 20% occurring once. The sample was blood, either unsorted or a sorted T cell fraction (not recorded which). The source is a male donor with ankylosing spondylitis.

V gene TRBV20-1 combines with J gene TRBJ2-1, with TRBD2 matching 8 bases. V dropped 3 bases and J dropped 7; count of bases not matched to a gene: 8. CDR1 and CDR2 from the germline V gene are DFQATT and SNEGSKA (reference sequence). This CDR3 is built from 14 residues. DNA of the CDR3: TGCAGTGCTAGTCATACGGGAGGGAGGAATGAGCAGTTCTTC. Residues: CSASHTGGRNEQFF.

This clonotype has ten or more counts. This chain uses TRBV6-5 with TRBJ2-1, with D possibly TRBD2 on 6 matching bases. With 9 bases removed from V and 0 bases from J, the gap between germline ends came to 12 bases. Germline-derived CDR1 and CDR2 are MNHEY and SVGAGI. The CDR3 sequence is 14 residues long. The DNA of the CDR3 is TGTGCCAGTCGAGCGGGCAGCTCCTACAATGAGCAGTTCTTC. Protein sequence: CASRAGSSYNEQFF.